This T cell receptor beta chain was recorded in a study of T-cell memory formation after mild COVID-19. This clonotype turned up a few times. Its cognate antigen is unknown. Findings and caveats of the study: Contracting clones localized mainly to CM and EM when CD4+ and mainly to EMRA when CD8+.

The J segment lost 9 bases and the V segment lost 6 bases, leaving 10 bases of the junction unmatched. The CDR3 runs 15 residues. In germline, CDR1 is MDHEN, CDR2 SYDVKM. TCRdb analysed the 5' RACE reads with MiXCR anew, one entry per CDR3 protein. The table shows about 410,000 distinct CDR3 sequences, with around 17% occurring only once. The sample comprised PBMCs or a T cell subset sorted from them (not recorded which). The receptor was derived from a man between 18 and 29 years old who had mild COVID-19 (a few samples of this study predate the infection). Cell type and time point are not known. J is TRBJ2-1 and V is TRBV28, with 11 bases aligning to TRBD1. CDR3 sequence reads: CASREGGQGASEQFF. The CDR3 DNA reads TGTGCCAGCAGAGAGGGAGGACAGGGGGCGAGTGAGCAGTTCTTC.